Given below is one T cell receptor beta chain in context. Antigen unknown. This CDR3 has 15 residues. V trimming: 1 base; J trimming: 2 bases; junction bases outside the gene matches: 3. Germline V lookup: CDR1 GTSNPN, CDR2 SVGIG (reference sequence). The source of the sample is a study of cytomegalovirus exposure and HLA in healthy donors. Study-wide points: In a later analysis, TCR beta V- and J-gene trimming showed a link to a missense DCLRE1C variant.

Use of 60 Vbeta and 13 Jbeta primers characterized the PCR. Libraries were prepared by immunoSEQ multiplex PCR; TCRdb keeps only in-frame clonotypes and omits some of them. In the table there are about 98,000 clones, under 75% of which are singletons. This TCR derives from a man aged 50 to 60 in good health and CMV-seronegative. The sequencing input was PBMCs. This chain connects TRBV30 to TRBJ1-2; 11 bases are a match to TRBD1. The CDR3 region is CAWSAGTGGNYGYTF. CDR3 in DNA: TGTGCCTGGAGTGCCGGGACAGGGGGAAACTATGGCTACACCTTC.